The rows below give T cell receptor beta chains drawn from one sample of a study of blood T cell repertoires in COVID-19. Profiled with immunoSEQ multiplex PCR; TCRdb holds only in-frame clones, not every one. In the table there are under 200,000 clones, 79% of which are singletons. Material: PBMCs or T cells enriched from blood (not recorded which). Receptor source: a woman in her seventies in a cohort exposed to, infected with or recovered from COVID-19 (not recorded which). The CDR3 runs from the conserved cysteine through the conserved F or W. Each record gives: D gene, V gene, clone size, J gene, CDR3 DNA, CDR3 protein. The D gene is left open where the match is weak. Some rows have no size entry. The others give once, few or many, or a class for an expanded clone.

>TRBD1|TRBV5-1|.|TRBJ1-4
TGCGCCAGCAGCCCTGGACAGGAGTATGAAAAACTGTTTTTT
CASSPGQEYEKLFF
>TRBD2|TRBV6-6|.|TRBJ2-7
TGTGCCAGCAGTCCGACAGGGAGGGCTAGCGGGAGCCCCTCCTACGAGCAGTACTTC
CASSPTGRASGSPSYEQYF
>TRBD1|TRBV5-1|.|TRBJ2-2
TGCGCCAGCAGTAAGACAGGGGAAACCGGGGAGCTGTTTTTT
CASSKTGETGELFF
>TRBD2|TRBV4-2|.|TRBJ2-7
TGTGCCAGCAGCCCACTAGCGGGAGGGGGGGATGAGCAGTACTTC
CASSPLAGGGDEQYF
>.|TRBV12-5|few|TRBJ1-4
TGTGCTAGTGGCCCCCTTATGACTAATGAAAAACTGTTTTTT
CASGPLMTNEKLFF
>.|TRBV11-3|many|TRBJ2-1
TGTGCCAGCAGTTTGAGCGCGAACCGGTACAATGAGCAGTTCTTC
CASSLSANRYNEQFF
>TRBD2|TRBV28|.|TRBJ2-1
TGTGCCAGCAGTTCAATCCCGGGACTAGCATGGACCAATGAGCAGTTCTTC
CASSSIPGLAWTNEQFF
>TRBD1|TRBV10-3|.|TRBJ2-5
TGTGCCATCAGTGAGGGGACAGTTAATAAAGAGACCCAGTACTTC
CAISEGTVNKETQYF
>TRBD2|TRBV6-5|.|TRBJ2-7
TGTGCCAGCAGAGTGCGTCTAGCGGGAGGAGGCGAGCAGTACTTC
CASRVRLAGGGEQYF
>.|TRBV18|few|TRBJ1-1
TGTGCCAGCTCACCGTATCGGACAGTAACTGAAGCTTTCTTT
CASSPYRTVTEAFF
>.|TRBV9|.|TRBJ1-1
TGTGCCAGCAGCCCCGGGGGGCGCACTGAAGCTTTCTTT
CASSPGGRTEAFF
>TRBD1|TRBV28|.|TRBJ2-7
TGTGCCAGCAGTACACCGGGACAGGTCTACGAGCAGTACTTC
CASSTPGQVYEQYF
>.|TRBV10-3|.|TRBJ1-5
TGTGCCATCAGTGAAGGCTCAGGGGGCAATCAGCCCCAGCATTTT
CAISEGSGGNQPQHF
>.|TRBV15|.|TRBJ1-1
TGTGCCACCAGCAGAGTAGGAGCCATGAACACTGAAGCTTTCTTT
CATSRVGAMNTEAFF
>.|TRBV13|many|TRBJ2-2
TGTGCCAGCAGCAATAGCAGGAACACCGGGGAGCTGTTTTTT
CASSNSRNTGELFF
>.|TRBV7-9|.|TRBJ1-3
TGTGCCAGCAGCTTAACAGGTCTCTCTGGAAACACCATATATTTT
CASSLTGLSGNTIYF
>.|TRBV19|.|TRBJ1-3
TGTGCCAGTAGGCCCTTCGGCGGCACCATATATTTT
CASRPFGGTIYF
>TRBD1|TRBV29-1|.|TRBJ2-5
TGCAGCGTAGGCAGGGGGCGAGGGGAGACCCAGTACTTC
CSVGRGRGETQYF
>.|TRBV2|.|TRBJ1-1
TGTGCCAGCAGTTTTCAGGGGAACACTGAAGCTTTCTTT
CASSFQGNTEAFF
>.|TRBV27|.|TRBJ1-1
TGTGCCAGCAGTGATCGGGGAATTGAAGCTTTCTTT
CASSDRGIEAFF
>.|TRBV30|.|TRBJ2-2
TGTGCCTGGAGTGCTGTGGAGGGAGGGGAGCTGTTTTTT
CAWSAVEGGELFF
>TRBD1|TRBV5-1|.|TRBJ2-7
TGCGCCAGCAGCTTTGACAGGGTCGATGAGCAGTACTTC
CASSFDRVDEQYF
>TRBD1|TRBV7-2|.|TRBJ2-1
TGTGCCAGCCCAGCTCAGGGACAGACTTACAATGAGCAGTTCTTC
CASPAQGQTYNEQFF
>.|TRBV27|.|TRBJ1-3
TGTGCCAGCAGTTTAGCGGGGGCAGGAAACACCATATATTTT
CASSLAGAGNTIYF
>.|TRBV3-1/TRBV3-2|.|TRBJ1-5
TGTGCCAGCAGCCAAGGCGGCAGTCTTAATCAGCCCCAGCATTTT
CASSQGGSLNQPQHF
>TRBD1|TRBV19|.|TRBJ2-7
TGTGCCAGTAGTATTGGGACAGGGGGCCCTAGCGGGAAGACCTACGAGCAGTACTTC
CASSIGTGGPSGKTYEQYF
>TRBD2|TRBV28|once|TRBJ2-3
TGTGCCAGCAGTTCGGGACTAGCGGGGGGTACGCAGTATTTT
CASSSGLAGGTQYF
>TRBD1|TRBV6-5|.|TRBJ1-1
TGTGCCAGCAGTACCCCGGGACAGGGGGCACGGAGTGCTTTCTTT
CASSTPGQGARSAFF
>.|TRBV6-5|once|TRBJ2-3
TGTGCCAGCAGTTACTCCCGACGACTCGATACGCAGTATTTT
CASSYSRRLDTQYF
>TRBD2|TRBV7-8|.|TRBJ2-5
TGTGCCAGCAGCTTAGGTCTAGCGGAGCTCCAAGAGACCCAGTACTTC
CASSLGLAELQETQYF
>.|TRBV28|.|TRBJ2-7
TGTGCCAGCAGTCCTTCACATGATTACGAGCAGTACTTC
CASSPSHDYEQYF
>TRBD1|TRBV6-4|.|TRBJ2-1
TGTGCCAGCAGTCCGGACAGGACTCCCTACAATGAGCAGTTCTTC
CASSPDRTPYNEQFF